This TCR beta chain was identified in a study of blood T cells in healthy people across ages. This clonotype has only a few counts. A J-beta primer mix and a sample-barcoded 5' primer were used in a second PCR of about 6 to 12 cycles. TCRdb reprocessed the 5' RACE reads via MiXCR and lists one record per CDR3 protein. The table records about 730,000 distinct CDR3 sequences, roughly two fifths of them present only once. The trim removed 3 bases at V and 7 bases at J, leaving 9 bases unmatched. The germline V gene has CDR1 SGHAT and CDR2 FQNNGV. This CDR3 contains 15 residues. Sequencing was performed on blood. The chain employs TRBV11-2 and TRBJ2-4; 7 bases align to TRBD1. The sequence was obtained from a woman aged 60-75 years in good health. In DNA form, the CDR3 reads TGTGCCAGCAGCTTGTCCGGCAGCAGGGGGAACATTCAGTACTTC. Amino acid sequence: CASSLSGSRGNIQYF.